The following is a T cell receptor beta chain sequence with its context. Its antigen is unknown. Selected positively for CCR7 and CD45RO-negative, naive CD8 cells excluded terminally differentiated effector memory CD45RA+ cells. This specimen belongs to a study of shared clonotypes between healthy human individuals. The authors' processing: ImmunoSEQ supplied junction-only sequences lacking quality scores, so filtering was different. Here immunoSEQ multiplex PCR was the method, and the copy in TCRdb shows in-frame clones only, minus some. V, J and clone size were drawn from that table, and D and trimming were deduced from the DNA. The profile shows 560,000 or so clones, approximately 96% of them singletons. From germline, CDR1 is LGHNA and CDR2 YNFKEQ. V was pared by 0 bases and J by 1 base, with 9 bases between. The CDR3 has 15 amino acids. Whole-study findings and limits: Some naive CD4 clonotypes, around 4.9%, turned up in common across a few donors.

The sequencing sample was made of naive CD8+ T cells sorted from blood. This clonotype originated in a woman under 40 in good health. This chain links TRBV4-2 with TRBJ1-1; no definite D call. As DNA, the CDR3 is TGTGCCAGCAGCCAAGATAGTGGTACGAACACTGAAGCTTTCTTT. This sequence encodes CASSQDSGTNTEAFF.